This entry features one T cell receptor beta chain sequence. The antigen this receptor binds is unknown. Base quality data are lacking; no much larger clone is found one base away. The sample belongs to a study of cytomegalovirus exposure and HLA in healthy donors (dated by TCRdb to about 2017). Regarding the complete study: An earlier analysis of roughly 630 of the donors reported about 290 Gb of sequence data and some 120 million unique TCR beta sequences from roughly 200 million T cells. Alongside the repertoire data, information on donor age, sex, ethnicity and CMV serostatus was compiled. On average, roughly 240,000 unique TCR beta nucleotide sequences were sequenced per donor among fewer than 500 genotyped donors of the cohort, with 15% to 20% of those sequences being non-productive. Using immunosequencing, the study profiled T cell repertoires from 666 subjects and related those repertoires to cytomegalovirus serostatus. The number of donors typed differed by locus, with roughly 629-640 for A, B, C, DRB1 and DQB1, around 500 for DQA1, 600 to 610 for DPA1, and approximately 470 for DPB1. Among the roughly 410 genotyped donors, roughly 80% belonged to the genetic ancestry cluster associated with self-reported Caucasian donors. In a later analysis, previously published TCR beta repertoires from 550 to 700 donors were re-analyzed and high-resolution HLA genotyping was added so that TCR occurrence patterns could be studied. An earlier analysis of a few hundred of the donors applied high-throughput TCR beta sequencing to assess whether each TCR beta V gene segment acted as functional or pseudogenic. Roughly five DR-DQ haplotypes were handled as single units for association and clustering because linkage in the cohort was strong. All discovery cohort repertoires had been generated on a single sequencing platform. Both class I and class II loci were covered by HLA typing, at four-digit resolution. Along with the roughly 670-subject first cohort, a separate validation cohort of over a hundred different subjects was used. Rather than using new phenotypic data, the later analysis identified candidate immune exposures from TCR beta sequences and from how often those sequences occurred across donors. To predict cytomegalovirus infection status, the study combined high-throughput TCR immunosequencing, statistical association of individual TCRs with disease status, and machine learning. A later genetic analysis used genome-wide SNP genotypes for about 65% of the 666 donors, treating that subset as a discovery cohort. The study was designed to test whether signatures of past pathogen exposure could be identified by cataloging public T cell receptors. About 300 gigabases of sequencing data and roughly 90 million unique TCR sequences were included in an early release covering several hundred HLA-typed donors.

The library came from the immunoSEQ multiplex PCR assay. A mixture of 60 forward primers for TCR Vbeta segments and 13 reverse primers for TCR Jbeta segments was used in the multiplex PCR. A multiplex PCR assay on genomic DNA amplified the CDR3 region of rearranged TCR beta genes. The Illumina HiSeq System was used to sequence the amplified TCR beta libraries as 87-base-pair reads. The paper's processing steps were these. A later analysis counted 65 million to 90 million unique TCR beta chains across the 690 or so repertoires, and some 11 million of these chains were shared by at least two donors. A nearest-neighbor algorithm error-corrected the raw reads and collapsed the reads into unique sequences, merging closely related sequences to remove PCR and sequencing errors. V, D and J gene segments were assigned by aligning CDR3 sequences to IMGT reference sequences. Each retained sequence needed at least a six-nucleotide match to both a V gene segment and a J gene segment. Rearrangements were classified as productive when the CDR3 lacked stop codons and remained in frame with V and J, and all other rearrangements were classified as non-productive. CDR3 was defined by IMGT convention, running from the second conserved V-encoded cysteine to the conserved J-encoded phenylalanine. In an earlier analysis of roughly 580 of the donors, sequences lacking an unambiguous match to a single V gene segment were excluded. An earlier analysis of fewer than 650 of the donors classified V segments as functional when productive rearrangements were above 56.7% and as segregating when the standard deviation between donors was above 5%. A statistical classification framework was built for diagnosing cytomegalovirus status from the catalog of TCR beta chain sequences. A later analysis assigned V and J genes by comparing TCR nucleotide sequences with IMGT/GENE-DB human TR gene sequences. A later analysis assigned CDR3 sequences and most-parsimonious VDJ recombination scenarios with the TCRdist pipeline. In a later analysis, each TCR beta chain was defined by its CDR3 amino acid sequence together with its V-gene family, and reads lacking a unique V-gene family were excluded. To address suspected cross-contamination and a sequencing artifact, a later analysis removed roughly 580 highly shared, low-generation-probability nucleotide sequences. In a later analysis, a clonal expansion index was calculated for each public chain from normalized within-repertoire ranks of inferred template counts. In a later analysis, generation probabilities were computed using a VDJ recombination model fitted to out-of-frame rearrangements, and the results were checked against IGoR. A later analysis scored TCR-TCR, TCR-HLA and TCR-CMV co-occurrence with hypergeometric tests, applying a repertoire-size bias correction to TCR pairs. To estimate false discovery rates, a later analysis permuted the HLA or CMV assignments 20 times. A later analysis grouped co-occurring TCRs with DBSCAN, adding TCRdist sequence similarity when clustering within HLA-allele-positive subsets. Repertoires with fewer than 30,000 or more than 120,000 public chains, plus five repertoires with anomalous nucleotide sharing, were excluded from co-occurrence clustering. Held by TCRdb, this immuneACCESS table contains in-frame sequences only and omits some clones. Under half of the omission traces to an unresolved V gene where checked; the cause of the rest is unknown. That table is the source of V, J and clone size, and D and trimming were worked out from the DNA. The sample table records 200,000 to 250,000 clones; over 65% of these occur just once. Over 1% of the sample comes from the top ten.

Study-wide conclusions, independent of this receptor: In a later analysis, more than 15,000 TCR beta sequences were associated with specific HLA alleles at a false discovery rate of 0.05. A few of the identified cytomegalovirus-associated TCR beta chains were confirmed in vitro to be specific for cytomegalovirus antigens. A later analysis found that HLA-associated TCR beta chains were more clonally expanded and had lower generation probabilities than equally common non-associated chains. A later genetic analysis associated a missense DCLRE1C variant with V-gene and J-gene trimming of TCR beta chains, and an independent cohort replicated the association. It was suggested by the authors that the approach could potentially be generalized to other disease states and immunological phenotypes. The sequencing pipeline was judged likely to have produced a cluster of highly shared sequence variants as a technical artifact. A further reported finding was that TCR beta sequences accurately predicted the HLA-A and HLA-B alleles for most subjects in the first cohort. Several of the top co-occurrence clusters appeared to be linked to parvovirus B19, influenza, CMV and Epstein-Barr virus, according to a later analysis. In a later genetic analysis, fewer N-insertions in productive TCRs were reported among donors in an Asian-associated ancestry cluster than the approximately 670-donor mean. Fewer than 20 rarely observed V segments, including chromosome 9 orphons, were excluded from the earlier analysis of approximately 500 of the donors because counts were too low. Because HLA typing was unavailable for some donors at each locus, only the typed subset was used in association tests. When HLA alleles, especially DR and DQ, strongly co-occurred, attributing TCR associations to individual alleles was difficult. Only TCR beta chains were sequenced in this cohort, and the absence of alpha or paired-chain data limited detectable features. A later analysis found that TCR association rates varied across HLA loci, with DRB1 alleles showing the most associated TCRs and HLA-C alleles the fewest. In both the original and validation cohorts, the classifier was reported to diagnose cytomegalovirus status with high specificity and sensitivity. In an earlier analysis of under 600 of the donors, most TCR beta V segments were observed in productive rearrangements about 87% or about 30% of the time, broadly matching IMGT annotations. Immune exposure information for the cohort was limited to CMV serostatus. While some public TCRs were present in many individuals, most TCR sequences turned up only very rarely across donors. The study gave a list of about 170 TCR beta chains associated with cytomegalovirus. Linkage disequilibrium might explain the correlated functional status among segregating V segments, but an unknown experimental factor could not be ruled out. According to a later analysis, most CMV-associated TCR beta chains appeared to be HLA-restricted, and the HLA associations seemed to be driven largely by CMV exposure. Sequencing depth was assumed to be roughly uniform across donors in the presence/absence analyses, though that assumption may not hold.

The cohort consisted of 600 or so healthy bone marrow donors. Cohort members were all nominally healthy when sampled, although unrecorded immune exposures were likely present. CMV serostatus was positive for more than 250 and negative for 352 of the 666 cohort members, and was not recorded for this donor. Each donor provided a peripheral blood sample, and peripheral blood mononuclear cells were used for TCR beta sequencing. The Qiagen DNeasy Blood Extraction Kit was used to extract genomic DNA from the blood cell samples. Sequenced sample: PBMCs. The receptor was derived from a human donor in good health.

The DNA sequence is given as TGTGCCAGCAGCCAAGTGCCGGGACTAGGCTCCTACAATGAGCAGTTCTTC. It is translated as CASSQVPGLGSYNEQFF. The chain is assembled from TRBV4-2 and TRBJ2-1; TRBD2 fits 8 bases in the junction. Trimming removed 1 base from V and 0 bases from J; the gene matches leave 5 bases unexplained. Sequences LGHNA (CDR1) and YNFKEQ (CDR2) are obtained from the germline V gene. Counted from cysteine to phenylalanine, this CDR3 has 17 amino acids. The CDR3 DNA has 51 bases and is translated from base 1.